This is a list of T cell receptor beta chains from one sample in a study of blood T cell repertoires in COVID-19. This table comes from immunoSEQ multiplex PCR, and its TCRdb copy is limited to in-frame clones, with some not included. The sample yields hundreds of thousands of clones, about nine tenths seen once. Sequenced input: peripheral blood. These TCRs come from a woman aged 25 to 39 with COVID-19, enrolled during active disease. The CDR3 runs from the conserved cysteine through the conserved F or W. The order of the fields is CDR3 protein, CDR3 DNA, V gene, J gene, clone size, D gene. A D gene is named only where the DNA matches it firmly. Clone size is given for some rows only: seen once, a few or many times, or a class if the clone is expanded.

CDR3 protein: CASSSLNDRVYEQYF
CDR3 DNA: TGTGCCAGCAGTTCCTTAAACGACAGGGTTTACGAGCAGTACTTC
V gene: TRBV27
J gene: TRBJ2-7
clone size: NA
D gene: TRBD1

CDR3 protein: CASSEGQGEWYEQYF
CDR3 DNA: TGTGCCAGCAGTGAAGGCCAGGGGGAGTGGTACGAGCAGTACTTC
V gene: TRBV2
J gene: TRBJ2-7
clone size: NA
D gene: TRBD1

CDR3 protein: CASSLDVTGGYNEQFF
CDR3 DNA: TGTGCCAGCAGCTTAGATGTTACAGGGGGGTACAATGAGCAGTTCTTC
V gene: TRBV11-2
J gene: TRBJ2-1
clone size: NA
D gene: TRBD1

CDR3 protein: CASSGHTYEQYF
CDR3 DNA: TGTGCCAGCAGCGGACACACCTACGAGCAGTACTTC
V gene: TRBV27
J gene: TRBJ2-7
clone size: NA
D gene: NA

CDR3 protein: CASSLGLAGGPDTQYF
CDR3 DNA: TGCGCCAGCAGCTTGGGTCTGGCGGGGGGGCCAGATACGCAGTATTTT
V gene: TRBV5-1
J gene: TRBJ2-3
clone size: once
D gene: TRBD2

CDR3 protein: CASTQTVGVGEQYF
CDR3 DNA: TGCGCCAGCACCCAAACGGTCGGGGTGGGCGAGCAGTACTTC
V gene: TRBV10-1
J gene: TRBJ2-7
clone size: NA
D gene: NA

CDR3 protein: CASSPRMAGEQYF
CDR3 DNA: TGTGCCAGTAGTCCCCGTATGGCGGGCGAGCAGTACTTC
V gene: TRBV19
J gene: TRBJ2-7
clone size: NA
D gene: NA

CDR3 protein: CASRIGQENSPLHF
CDR3 DNA: TGTGCCAGCAGAATCGGACAGGAAAATTCACCCCTCCACTTT
V gene: TRBV21-1
J gene: TRBJ1-6
clone size: NA
D gene: NA

CDR3 protein: CASSPVFRDINTGELFF
CDR3 DNA: TGTGCCAGCAGCCCCGTGTTCCGGGACATCAACACCGGGGAGCTGTTTTTT
V gene: TRBV28
J gene: TRBJ2-2
clone size: NA
D gene: NA

CDR3 protein: CATSDLGGEQYF
CDR3 DNA: TGTGCCACCAGTGATTTGGGCGGCGAGCAGTACTTC
V gene: TRBV24-1
J gene: TRBJ2-7
clone size: NA
D gene: NA

CDR3 protein: CASSSRQGGGFPTDTQYF
CDR3 DNA: TGTGCCAGCAGCTCTAGACAAGGGGGCGGGTTCCCCACAGATACGCAGTATTTT
V gene: TRBV28
J gene: TRBJ2-3
clone size: NA
D gene: TRBD1

CDR3 protein: CASSELAGQETQYF
CDR3 DNA: TGCGCCAGCAGTGAACTAGCGGGGCAAGAGACCCAGTACTTC
V gene: TRBV10-2
J gene: TRBJ2-5
clone size: NA
D gene: TRBD2

CDR3 protein: CASSYSKRGVADTQYF
CDR3 DNA: TGTGCCAGCAGTTACTCGAAGCGGGGGGTGGCAGATACGCAGTATTTT
V gene: TRBV6-5
J gene: TRBJ2-3
clone size: NA
D gene: TRBD2

CDR3 protein: CASEGRGDFDTQYF
CDR3 DNA: TGTGCCAGCGAAGGGCGGGGGGATTTCGATACGCAGTATTTT
V gene: TRBV6-5
J gene: TRBJ2-3
clone size: NA
D gene: TRBD2

CDR3 protein: CASSGARDMNTEAFF
CDR3 DNA: TGCGCCAGCAGCGGCGCCCGGGACATGAACACTGAAGCTTTCTTT
V gene: TRBV5-1
J gene: TRBJ1-1
clone size: once
D gene: NA

CDR3 protein: CASSGDSYEQYF
CDR3 DNA: TGTGCCAGCAGCGGGGACAGCTACGAGCAGTACTTC
V gene: TRBV11-2
J gene: TRBJ2-7
clone size: NA
D gene: TRBD1

CDR3 protein: CASSSQPEGIYEQYF
CDR3 DNA: TGTGCCAGCAGCTCCCAACCTGAGGGCATCTACGAGCAGTACTTC
V gene: TRBV7-8
J gene: TRBJ2-7
clone size: NA
D gene: NA

CDR3 protein: CASSRGTSYNEQFF
CDR3 DNA: TGTGCCAGCAGTCGCGGGACTAGTTACAATGAGCAGTTCTTC
V gene: TRBV27
J gene: TRBJ2-1
clone size: NA
D gene: TRBD2

CDR3 protein: CASSRWDSLNTEAFF
CDR3 DNA: TGTGCCAGCAGCCGGTGGGACAGCCTGAACACTGAAGCTTTCTTT
V gene: TRBV7-2
J gene: TRBJ1-1
clone size: NA
D gene: TRBD1

CDR3 protein: CASSTSGVPAGELFF
CDR3 DNA: TGTGCCAGCAGCACTAGCGGGGTCCCGGCCGGGGAGCTGTTTTTT
V gene: TRBV28
J gene: TRBJ2-2
clone size: NA
D gene: TRBD2

CDR3 protein: CASSLWEQGSLVTDTQYF
CDR3 DNA: TGCGCCAGCAGCTTATGGGAACAGGGGTCCCTTGTCACAGATACGCAGTATTTT
V gene: TRBV5-1
J gene: TRBJ2-3
clone size: once
D gene: TRBD1

CDR3 protein: CATNGEGLNTEAFF
CDR3 DNA: TGTGCCACCAACGGGGAGGGGCTGAACACTGAAGCTTTCTTT
V gene: TRBV11-2
J gene: TRBJ1-1
clone size: NA
D gene: NA

CDR3 protein: CASRGAGQGLETQYF
CDR3 DNA: TGTGCCAGCAGGGGAGCGGGACAGGGGTTGGAGACCCAGTACTTC
V gene: TRBV28
J gene: TRBJ2-5
clone size: many
D gene: TRBD1

CDR3 protein: CASSASTGAYNEQFF
CDR3 DNA: TGTGCCAGCTCAGCATCGACAGGGGCCTACAATGAGCAGTTCTTC
V gene: TRBV18
J gene: TRBJ2-1
clone size: NA
D gene: TRBD1

CDR3 protein: CASSWTGNQPQHF
CDR3 DNA: TGTGCCAGCAGCTGGACAGGGAATCAGCCCCAGCATTTT
V gene: TRBV28
J gene: TRBJ1-5
clone size: NA
D gene: TRBD1

CDR3 protein: CASRGPGLSPLHF
CDR3 DNA: TGTGCCAGCAGAGGCCCAGGACTTTCACCCCTCCACTTT
V gene: TRBV6-5
J gene: TRBJ1-6
clone size: NA
D gene: NA

CDR3 protein: CASSREAGPYEQYF
CDR3 DNA: TGTGCCAGCAGCCGGGAGGCGGGCCCCTACGAGCAGTACTTC
V gene: TRBV7-9
J gene: TRBJ2-7
clone size: NA
D gene: TRBD2

CDR3 protein: CASRGQVHGNEKLFF
CDR3 DNA: TGTGCCAGCAGAGGACAGGTTCACGGTAATGAAAAACTGTTTTTT
V gene: TRBV2
J gene: TRBJ1-4
clone size: once
D gene: TRBD1

CDR3 protein: CASSLEKGVGEKLFF
CDR3 DNA: TGTGCCAGCAGCCTCGAAAAGGGAGTCGGAGAAAAACTGTTTTTT
V gene: TRBV3-1/TRBV3-2
J gene: TRBJ1-4
clone size: NA
D gene: NA

CDR3 protein: CASSVVGLAGGPAGELFF
CDR3 DNA: TGTGCCAGCAGCGTAGTTGGACTAGCGGGGGGGCCCGCCGGGGAGCTGTTTTTT
V gene: TRBV9
J gene: TRBJ2-2
clone size: NA
D gene: TRBD2

CDR3 protein: CASSAYRQENTEAFF
CDR3 DNA: TGTGCCAGCAGTGCCTACAGACAGGAAAACACTGAAGCTTTCTTT
V gene: TRBV2
J gene: TRBJ1-1
clone size: NA
D gene: NA

CDR3 protein: CASWDRGLTDTQYF
CDR3 DNA: TGTGCCAGCTGGGACAGGGGGCTGACAGATACGCAGTATTTT
V gene: TRBV2
J gene: TRBJ2-3
clone size: NA
D gene: TRBD1

CDR3 protein: CASSYGTFTGELFF
CDR3 DNA: TGTGCCAGCAGCTACGGGACATTCACCGGGGAGCTGTTTTTT
V gene: TRBV5-4
J gene: TRBJ2-2
clone size: NA
D gene: NA

CDR3 protein: CASSFGGGGQPQHF
CDR3 DNA: TGTGCCAGCAGCTTTGGGGGGGGAGGTCAGCCCCAGCATTTT
V gene: TRBV7-9
J gene: TRBJ1-5
clone size: NA
D gene: NA

CDR3 protein: CASSQDLEGAYTGELFF
CDR3 DNA: TGCGCCAGCAGCCAAGATCTCGAAGGGGCGTACACCGGGGAGCTGTTTTTT
V gene: TRBV4-1
J gene: TRBJ2-2
clone size: once
D gene: NA

CDR3 protein: CASNDPSGEDTEAFF
CDR3 DNA: TGTGCCAGCAACGACCCATCGGGGGAGGACACTGAAGCTTTCTTT
V gene: TRBV7-8
J gene: TRBJ1-1
clone size: NA
D gene: NA

CDR3 protein: CASSHTGSGGYNEQFF
CDR3 DNA: TGTGCCAGCAGCCATACTGGCAGCGGGGGTTACAATGAGCAGTTCTTC
V gene: TRBV4-2
J gene: TRBJ2-1
clone size: NA
D gene: TRBD2

CDR3 protein: CASRGFSGGPEDTQYF
CDR3 DNA: TGTGCCAGCAGGGGGTTCAGCGGGGGGCCAGAAGATACGCAGTATTTT
V gene: TRBV2
J gene: TRBJ2-3
clone size: NA
D gene: TRBD2

CDR3 protein: CASSQERGASYNEQFF
CDR3 DNA: TGTGCCAGCAGCCAAGAACGCGGGGCCTCCTACAATGAGCAGTTCTTC
V gene: TRBV3-1/TRBV3-2
J gene: TRBJ2-1
clone size: NA
D gene: NA

CDR3 protein: CASSIPEQGRVKFF
CDR3 DNA: TGTGCCAGTAGTATCCCTGAACAGGGGCGGGTTAAGTTCTTC
V gene: TRBV19
J gene: TRBJ2-1
clone size: NA
D gene: TRBD1

CDR3 protein: CAWSVLGRNQPQHF
CDR3 DNA: TGTGCCTGGAGTGTACTGGGGAGGAATCAGCCCCAGCATTTT
V gene: TRBV30
J gene: TRBJ1-5
clone size: NA
D gene: NA

CDR3 protein: CASRGLSNTEAFF
CDR3 DNA: TGTGCCAGCAGGGGCCTTTCGAACACTGAAGCTTTCTTT
V gene: TRBV28
J gene: TRBJ1-1
clone size: NA
D gene: NA

CDR3 protein: CASSPPSADNEQFF
CDR3 DNA: TGTGCCAGCAGCCCGCCTAGCGCAGACAATGAGCAGTTCTTC
V gene: TRBV11-3
J gene: TRBJ2-1
clone size: NA
D gene: NA

CDR3 protein: CASSLGTGGKGEQYF
CDR3 DNA: TGTGCCAGCAGCTTAGGAACAGGGGGCAAGGGGGAGCAGTACTTC
V gene: TRBV13
J gene: TRBJ2-7
clone size: NA
D gene: TRBD1

CDR3 protein: CASRKGPLGDEQFF
CDR3 DNA: TGTGCCAGCCGGAAGGGGCCGCTTGGGGATGAGCAGTTCTTC
V gene: TRBV6-5
J gene: TRBJ2-1
clone size: NA
D gene: NA

CDR3 protein: CASSPGTSGAADTQYF
CDR3 DNA: TGTGCCAGCAGCCCAGGGACTAGCGGGGCGGCAGATACGCAGTATTTT
V gene: TRBV7-9
J gene: TRBJ2-3
clone size: NA
D gene: TRBD2

CDR3 protein: CASSGTGTGNTIYF
CDR3 DNA: TGCGCCAGCAGTGGGACAGGGACTGGAAACACCATATATTTT
V gene: TRBV10-1
J gene: TRBJ1-3
clone size: NA
D gene: TRBD1

CDR3 protein: CASSLGSSTDTQYF
CDR3 DNA: TGCGCCAGCAGCTTGGGTAGTAGCACAGATACGCAGTATTTT
V gene: TRBV5-1
J gene: TRBJ2-3
clone size: NA
D gene: NA

CDR3 protein: CASSSLYEQYF
CDR3 DNA: TGTGCCAGCAGCTCCCTCTACGAGCAGTACTTC
V gene: TRBV14
J gene: TRBJ2-7
clone size: once
D gene: NA

CDR3 protein: CSVEAGNTEAFF
CDR3 DNA: TGCAGCGTTGAAGCAGGGAACACTGAAGCTTTCTTT
V gene: TRBV29-1
J gene: TRBJ1-1
clone size: NA
D gene: NA

CDR3 protein: CSAAEPGAQHF
CDR3 DNA: TGCAGTGCTGCGGAGCCGGGGGCCCAGCATTTT
V gene: TRBV20-1
J gene: TRBJ1-5
clone size: NA
D gene: NA

CDR3 protein: CASRQGGPYGNTIYF
CDR3 DNA: TGCGCCAGCAGACAGGGAGGGCCTTACGGAAACACCATATATTTT
V gene: TRBV4-1
J gene: TRBJ1-3
clone size: NA
D gene: NA